The 29 T cell receptor beta chains given below trace back to one sample, sequenced in a study of CD8 T cells in Susac syndrome. A quantity of about 0.45 to 1 ug RNA underwent reverse transcription using random hexamers. TCRdb redid the calling of the immunoSEQ multiplex PCR reads with MiXCR, one entry per CDR3 protein. The data show about 130,000 distinct CDR3 sequences, with around nine tenths seen just once and around 0.24% held by the top ten. The material sequenced was CD8+ T cells from PBMCs. The receptors come from a human donor with multiple sclerosis.

The chain has TRBV7-7 and TRBJ2-7, with TRBD2 matching over 8 bases. The CDR3 has 13 residues. CDR1 is SSHAT, CDR2 FNYEAQ, per germline (reference sequence). With 4 bases clipped from V and 6 bases from J, the junction kept 5 bases outside the gene matches. Here the CDR3 reads CASSSGLATEQYF. Here the CDR3 DNA reads TGTGCCAGCAGCTCAGGACTAGCAACCGAGCAGTACTTC.

The rearrangement uses TRBV27 and TRBJ1-1; D might be TRBD1 (5 bases). Looked up from germline, CDR1 is MNHEY and CDR2 is SMNVEV (reference sequence). The CDR3 loop spans 15 amino acids. V dropped 2 bases and J dropped 1 base, with 11 bases sitting between them. This CDR3 reads CASSLTGAANTEAFF. CDR3 coding DNA: TGTGCCAGCAGTTTAACCGGGGCGGCGAACACTGAAGCTTTCTTT.

The chain combines TRBV5-6 with TRBJ1-1; D is undetermined. The CDR3 consists of 16 residues. The germline gives CDR1 SGHDT, CDR2 YYEEEE. The V gene lost 2 bases and the J gene lost 0 bases, with 14 bases spanning the gap. The CDR3 DNA reads TGTGCCAGCAGCTTAATGGGAGCCGGGATGAACACTGAAGCTTTCTTT. This gives the protein CASSLMGAGMNTEAFF.

The rearrangement joins TRBV27 to TRBJ2-7, with D perhaps matching TRBD1 (5 bases). Germline CDR1 is MNHEY and CDR2 is SMNVEV (reference sequence). The CDR3 has 13 residues. V was pared by 3 bases and J by 2 bases, with 8 bases between. CDR3 loop: CASSFQGTYEQYF. The DNA for the CDR3 is TGTGCCAGCAGTTTTCAGGGAACCTACGAGCAGTACTTC.

This rearrangement joins TRBV11-2 to TRBJ2-1; 11 nucleotides match TRBD2. V shed 5 bases, J shed 8 bases, and the junction held 8 bases outside the gene matches. CDR1 and CDR2 (germline): SGHAT, FQNNGV. This CDR3 spans 15 amino acids. CDR3 in amino acids: CASSRTSGSFDEQFF. As DNA, the CDR3 is TGTGCCAGCAGCAGAACTAGCGGGAGCTTCGATGAGCAGTTCTTC.

The V gene is TRBV29-1, the J gene TRBJ2-2; D gene ambiguous. CDR1 and CDR2 (germline): SQVTM, ANQGSEA. This CDR3 contains 12 residues. Trimming stripped 3 bases from V and 3 bases from J, with 5 bases between. The CDR3 DNA reads as TGCAGCGTTGACGGACACACCGGGGAGCTGTTTTTT. Protein: CSVDGHTGELFF.

The CDR3 DNA follows: TGCGCCAGCAGCTCACAGGGGAATGAAGCTTTCTTT. This encodes CASSSQGNEAFF. The chain is built from TRBV5-1 and TRBJ1-1, with TRBD1 matching over 7 bases. This CDR3 contains 12 residues. Germline V gives CDR1 SGHRS, CDR2 YFSETQ. J was trimmed by 7 bases and V by 3 bases; bases with no gene match: 3. Full variable domain (missing parts from reference TRBV5-1 and TRBJ1-1): KAGVTQTPRYLIKTRGQQVTLSCSPISGHRSVSWYQQTPGQGLQFLFEYFSETQRNKGNFPGRFSGRQFSNSRSEMNVSTLELGDSALYLCASSSQGNEAFFGQGTRLTVV.

DNA for the CDR3: TGTGCCAGCAGTTTACGGCCAGCACAGACTGAAGCTTTCTTT. Encoded protein: CASSLRPAQTEAFF. The chain employs TRBV12-3 or TRBV12-4 and TRBJ1-1, with D uncertain. The V end was cut by 2 bases, the J end by 5 bases, with 12 bases between. The CDR3 runs 14 residues.

This clonotype occurred once. The chain employs TRBV7-6 and TRBJ2-7; TRBD2 matches 8 bases. J gave up 3 bases and V 1 base, and 8 bases lay outside the gene matches. The CDR3 contains 16 residues. Germline CDR1 is SGHVS and CDR2 is FNYEAQ. The CDR3 DNA reads as TGTGCCAGCAGCTTAGAGGCAGCGGGAGTTCACTACGAGCAGTACTTC. This gives the protein CASSLEAAGVHYEQYF.

This chain links TRBV4-1 with TRBJ2-1, with D perhaps TRBD2 (6 bases). This CDR3 region has 17 residues. V gave up 1 base and J gave up 4 bases, with 17 bases separating them. From germline, CDR1 is MGHRA and CDR2 YSYEKL. The CDR3 bases are TGCGCCAGCAGCCAAGTGCTAGCGTCAGTAACATACAATGAGCAGTTCTTC. Encoded protein: CASSQVLASVTYNEQFF.

The chain joins TRBV27 to TRBJ2-1; 7 nucleotides align to TRBD2. Germline assignment: CDR1 MNHEY and CDR2 SMNVEV (reference sequence). Trimming removed 5 bases from V and 0 bases from J; junction bases left unmatched: 1. This CDR3 comprises 14 residues. CDR3 protein: CASSTSASYNEQFF. The CDR3 DNA reads TGTGCCAGCAGTACTAGCGCCTCCTACAATGAGCAGTTCTTC.

The chain employs TRBV5-1 and TRBJ2-7; D remains ambiguous. Deletions cut 2 bases from V and 1 base from J, with 7 bases between. CDR1 and CDR2 (germline): SGHRS, YFSETQ. This CDR3 region has 13 residues. CDR3 amino acids: CASSFAISYEQYF. CDR3 nucleotides: TGCGCCAGCAGCTTTGCGATTTCCTACGAGCAGTACTTC.

The chain recombines TRBV6-2 or TRBV6-3 with TRBJ1-5, with a weak D call TRBD1 (6 bases). V shed 7 bases and J shed 6 bases, with 19 bases lying between them. The CDR3 has 15 residues. Germline lookup yields CDR1 MNHEY and CDR2 SVGEGT. This CDR3 reads CASKLFQGTTQPQHF. CDR3 coding DNA: TGTGCCAGCAAATTATTCCAGGGGACTACTCAGCCCCAGCATTTT.

The gene calls are TRBV4-1 and TRBJ2-3; 8 bases map to TRBD2. The CDR3 has 17 amino acids. CDR1 is MGHRA and CDR2 is YSYEKL in the germline V gene. Trimming cost V 3 bases and J 2 bases; bases outside gene matches: 10. The CDR3, as DNA: TGCGCCAGCAGCCATCCTCTTAGCGGGGCGCTCACAGATACGCAGTATTTT. This encodes CASSHPLSGALTDTQYF.

V and J are TRBV6-2 or TRBV6-3 and TRBJ2-2, with TRBD2 as a possible D gene (6 bases). The germline V gene encodes CDR1 MNHEY and CDR2 SVGEGT. The CDR3 sequence is 12 residues long. The CDR3 DNA reads as TGTGCGGCACTAGCAGATACCGGGGAGCTGTTTTTT. Its translation: CAALADTGELFF.

The chain links TRBV7-9 to TRBJ2-1; maybe TRBD2 (7 bases). The ends were cut back, 1 base at V and 8 bases at J, with 15 bases in the middle. CDR3 length equals 15 residues. Germline loops: CDR1 SEHNR, CDR2 FQNEAQ (reference sequence). CDR3 DNA: TGTGCCAGCAGCTTAGTTGGGGGGGCGTCCGATGAGCAGTTCTTC. Translation: CASSLVGGASDEQFF.

CDR3 sequence: CASSFGLASTDTQYF. The CDR3 bases are TGCGCCAGCAGCTTTGGACTAGCTAGCACAGATACGCAGTATTTT. The V and J genes are TRBV5-1 and TRBJ2-3; 8 nucleotides align to TRBD2. The V segment lost 2 bases and the J segment 0 bases; nucleotides outside the gene matches: 2. The germline V gene has CDR1 SGHRS and CDR2 YFSETQ. The CDR3 has 15 amino acids.

V is TRBV27 and J is TRBJ2-6; D is ambiguous. Germline V gene lookup returns CDR1 MNHEY and CDR2 SMNVEV (reference sequence). Trimming pared 3 bases from V and 0 bases from J, leaving 18 bases between. This CDR3 is 19 amino acids long. Here the CDR3 DNA reads TGTGCCAGCAGTTTCCAGCAGGACCTTTGGGGCTCTGGGGCCAACGTCCTGACTTTC. Its protein is CASSFQQDLWGSGANVLTF.

V and J are TRBV27 and TRBJ1-2; 9 bases agree with TRBD1. Germline loops: CDR1 MNHEY, CDR2 SMNVEV (reference sequence). The junction had 8 bases not matched to a gene; V was cut back by 6 bases and J by 3 bases. The CDR3 consists of 15 residues. Written as DNA, the CDR3 is TGTGCCAGCAGGGCAACAGGGGGCGTTCACTATGGCTACACCTTC. This gives the protein CASRATGGVHYGYTF.

The CDR3 nucleotides are TGTGCCAGCAGTGAAGGGACAGACGGAAACACCATATATTTT. Its protein is CASSEGTDGNTIYF. This chain connects TRBV6-1 to TRBJ1-3; a possible D gene is TRBD1 (6 bases). The CDR3 covers 14 residues. V was pared by 1 base and J by 4 bases, with 8 bases between. CDR1 and CDR2 from the germline V gene are MNHNS and SASEGT.

This clonotype has only one observation. For the CDR3, the DNA is TGCAGTGCTAGAGCCCCCCTGAGAGGATTGAACACTGAAGCTTTCTTT. Protein: CSARAPLRGLNTEAFF. J is TRBJ1-1 and V is TRBV20-1, with D unresolved. The CDR3 consists of 16 residues. Germline values: CDR1 DFQATT, CDR2 SNEGSKA (reference sequence). The V end was cut by 1 base, the J end by 0 bases, with 15 bases between.

V and J are TRBV11-2 and TRBJ2-7; D could derive from TRBD1 or TRBD2 (5 bases each). With 0 bases removed from V and 2 bases from J, the gap between germline ends came to 11 bases. The V gene's germline CDR1 is SGHAT and CDR2 FQNNGV. This CDR3 is built from 15 residues. Written as DNA, the CDR3 is TGTGCCAGCAGCTTAGATCGGGGCAGGACCTACGAGCAGTACTTC. Translating gives CASSLDRGRTYEQYF.

V and J are TRBV7-9 and TRBJ2-1; D is unclear. The CDR3 runs to 13 residues. V was pared by 6 bases and J by 7 bases, with 13 bases between. Germline V gene sequence: CDR1 SEHNR, CDR2 FQNEAQ (reference sequence). The CDR3: CASSPTLGNEQFF. CDR3 DNA sequence: TGTGCCAGCAGTCCTACCTTAGGAAATGAGCAGTTCTTC.

V gene TRBV12-3 or TRBV12-4 combines with J gene TRBJ2-3, with D possibly being TRBD1 or TRBD2 (6 bases each). This CDR3 has 15 amino acids. Between the trimmed V and J ends, which lost 5 bases and 4 bases, there was a span of 16 bases. The DNA of the CDR3 is TGTGCCAGCAGTGCCCCGGGGGCGGGATCAGATACGCAGTATTTT. This translates into CASSAPGAGSDTQYF.

This rearrangement joins TRBV27 to TRBJ2-1; no clear D gene. Germline V gives CDR1 MNHEY, CDR2 SMNVEV (reference sequence). CDR3 size: 15 residues. Trimming stripped 7 bases from V and 0 bases from J, with 13 bases between. The CDR3: CASTSRSSSYNEQFF. The CDR3 DNA is TGTGCCAGCACCTCCAGGAGTAGCTCCTACAATGAGCAGTTCTTC.

J is TRBJ2-7 and V is TRBV20-1, with D perhaps matching TRBD2 (5 bases). V was trimmed by 0 bases and J by 0 bases, leaving 12 bases between them. Per germline, CDR1 DFQATT and CDR2 SNEGSKA (reference sequence). The length of the CDR3 is 15 residues. DNA of the CDR3: TGCAGTGCTAGAGATCTAGGCGGGCCCTCCTACGAGCAGTACTTC. The encoded protein is CSARDLGGPSYEQYF.

The rearrangement joins TRBV19 to TRBJ2-1; D may be TRBD2 (7 bases). Trimming removed 7 bases from V and 5 bases from J, with 18 bases in between. This CDR3 comprises 15 residues. Looked up from germline, CDR1 is LNHDA and CDR2 is SQIVND (reference sequence). DNA for the CDR3: TGTGCCAGTACCGATATAGGGGGGGGACACAATGAGCAGTTCTTC. Its protein is CASTDIGGGHNEQFF.

V and J are TRBV7-9 and TRBJ2-1; D is ambiguous. The V gene lost 7 bases and the J gene lost 12 bases, with 13 bases spanning the gap. This CDR3 has 11 amino acids. Germline CDR1 SEHNR, CDR2 FQNEAQ (reference sequence). DNA of the CDR3: TGTGCCAGCAACCCGGGTATCGGGCAGTTCTTC. Its translation is CASNPGIGQFF.

This chain uses TRBV3-1 with TRBJ1-2, with D tentatively TRBD1 (6 bases). The germline V gene has CDR1 LGHDT and CDR2 YNNKEL (reference sequence). V gave up 4 bases and J gave up 7 bases, with 16 bases separating them. This CDR3 is 14 amino acids long. CDR3 sequence: CASSLQGLGGGYTF. CDR3 DNA sequence: TGTGCCAGCAGCCTGCAGGGGTTAGGCGGTGGCTACACCTTC.